This T cell receptor (beta chain) was captured in a study of OX40 agonist ivuxolimab in advanced cancers. Study-wide points: Fewer expanded clones were found on average in CD4+ than in CD8+ T cells. CD4+ and CD8+ blood T cells expanded clonally by week 6 at 0.1 to 3.0 mg/kg.

Concerning this clone: Its antigen remains unidentified.

Data came from immunoSEQ multiplex PCR; TCRdb stores just in-frame clones and leaves some out. The sample has approximately 46,000 clones, approximately 71% seen once. V was trimmed by 1 base and J by 2 bases, leaving 9 bases between them. This CDR3 comprises 14 residues. Germline CDR1 reads SGHRS; CDR2 reads YFSETQ. The input for sequencing was CD4+ or CD8+ T cells sorted from blood, taken in a trial of the OX40 agonist ivuxolimab. The V gene is TRBV5-1, the J gene TRBJ1-1; D is perhaps TRBD1 (5 bases). The sequence was collected from an adult with an advanced solid tumor such as melanoma, head and neck, liver or kidney cancer. The chain's CDR3 is CASSLTQGNTEAFF. The CDR3 region has the DNA TGCGCCAGCAGCTTGACGCAGGGTAACACTGAAGCTTTCTTT.